A selection of T cell receptor beta chains follows, all from one sample in a study of human T cells and chemical hapten exposure. TCRdb used MiXCR to reprocess the RACE reads, holding one entry per CDR3 protein. The data contain about 69,000 distinct CDR3 sequences, about 31% of them singletons. The sample here was whole blood, taken in connection with sensitization to the hapten diphenylcyclopropenone (DPC). Receptors originate from a man between 35 and 55 years old with alopecia areata. Some clones in this sample may be carry-over from other donors' samples. Both conserved end residues are part of each CDR3. D genes are given only for firm matches. Some rows have no size entry. The others give once, few or many, or a class for an expanded clone.

.	TRBV12-3/TRBV12-4	TRBJ2-3	few	TGTGCCAGCAGGGCGACCCTAGATACGCAGTATTTT	CASRATLDTQYF
.	TRBV20-1	TRBJ1-6	.	TGCGGAACTCCGACGGCCGGAGATTCACCCCTCCACTTT	CGTPTAGDSPLHF
TRBD1	TRBV6-1	TRBJ2-1	few	TGTGCCAGCAGTGACGGGTATACGTGGGACAGGGGCAATGAGCAGTTCTTC	CASSDGYTWDRGNEQFF
.	TRBV12-3/TRBV12-4	TRBJ1-1	few	TGTGCCAGCATAGGCGGCGCCGAAGCTTTCTTT	CASIGGAEAFF
.	TRBV28	TRBJ2-7	few	TGTGCCAGCAGTTTAAGGCAGGGGACATACGAGCAGTACTTC	CASSLRQGTYEQYF
TRBD1	TRBV7-2	TRBJ1-6	.	TGTGCCAGCAGCCGTGCCAGGGACAGTAATTCACCCCTCCACTTT	CASSRARDSNSPLHF
TRBD1	TRBV20-1	TRBJ1-1	.	TGCGGGGGACAGGGGGCCCGTTACACTGAAGCTTTCTTT	CGGQGARYTEAFF
.	TRBV11-3	TRBJ2-1	once	TGTGCCAGCAGCTTCGGGACCCATCAGGGGTCTTTCAATGAGCAGTTCTTC	CASSFGTHQGSFNEQFF
TRBD1	TRBV6-6	TRBJ1-4	.	TGTGCCAGCAGTCGACAGGGGGCGAATGAAAAACTGTTTTTT	CASSRQGANEKLFF
TRBD1	TRBV7-8	TRBJ2-3	.	TGTGCCAGCAGCGCCGGGACAGGGGACACAGATACGCAGTATTTT	CASSAGTGDTDTQYF
TRBD2	TRBV5-6	TRBJ2-1	.	TGTGCCAGCAGCCCCCGGAGTAGCGGGAGACGAGAGAATGAGCAGTTCTTC	CASSPRSSGRRENEQFF
.	TRBV3-1	TRBJ1-1	.	TGTGCCAGCAGACCTACAGGGACCACTGAAACTTTCTTT	CASRPTGTTETFF
.	TRBV28	TRBJ2-1	few	TGTGCCAGCAGTTTATTTGCCAGGGAGCAGTTCTTC	CASSLFAREQFF
TRBD1	TRBV28	TRBJ1-5	.	TGTGCCAGCACCCTCACAGGGGCAGCCCAGCCCCAGCATTTT	CASTLTGAAQPQHF
.	TRBV5-8	TRBJ1-5	.	TGTGCCAGCAGCTGGGCCACCGGGCCAAGGGGCAATCAGCCCCAGCATTTT	CASSWATGPRGNQPQHF
TRBD2	TRBV20-1	TRBJ2-1	few	TGCAGTGCACCAACTAGCGGGAGGAACCACAATGAGCAGTTCTTC	CSAPTSGRNHNEQFF
.	TRBV7-2	TRBJ2-2	few	TGTGCCAGCAGCTTTTGGTCTGGGGACACCGGGGAGCTGTTTTTT	CASSFWSGDTGELFF
.	TRBV19	TRBJ1-1	few	TGTGCCAGTAGTATAAACGACAGACCAGTGAACACTGAAGCTTTCTTT	CASSINDRPVNTEAFF
.	TRBV27	TRBJ2-4	once	TGTGCCAGCAGGCCAAGGGGCCAAAACATTCAGTACTTC	CASRPRGQNIQYF
.	TRBV7-9	TRBJ2-4	once	TGTGCCAGCAGCTTCATTGGCAGGGCGACCAAAAACATTCAGTACTTC	CASSFIGRATKNIQYF
TRBD2	TRBV12-3/TRBV12-4	TRBJ2-3	many	TGTGCCAGCAGGACTAGCGGCAGCACAGATACGCAGTATTTT	CASRTSGSTDTQYF
.	TRBV5-4	TRBJ1-5	.	TGTGCCAGCAGCTTGGAAATCCTCGTCGGGGTCCATCAGCCCCAGCATTTT	CASSLEILVGVHQPQHF
.	TRBV7-9	TRBJ2-3	few	TGTGCCAGCAGCTTCCAGAGTACTCCCACAGATACGCAGTATTTT	CASSFQSTPTDTQYF
.	TRBV20-1	TRBJ2-1	.	TGCAGTGCTAGAGCGGGGCAGCCGAGGGAGCAGTTCTTC	CSARAGQPREQFF
.	TRBV15	TRBJ2-1	.	TGTGCCACCAGCAGAGATCTTGGGAATGAGCAGTTCTTC	CATSRDLGNEQFF
.	TRBV6-2/TRBV6-3	TRBJ1-1	once	TGTGCCAGCAGTCCGACAACACAGGGGAACACTGAAGCTTTCTTT	CASSPTTQGNTEAFF
TRBD2	TRBV3-1	TRBJ2-1	.	TGTGCCAGCAGCCAAGATCCGGCCTTAGGACTAGCGGGACACAATGAGCAGTTCTTC	CASSQDPALGLAGHNEQFF
.	TRBV5-1	TRBJ2-6	.	TGCGCCAGCAGCACTCAGCGGGCCCTCTCCCCCTCTGGGGCCAACGTCCTGACTTTC	CASSTQRALSPSGANVLTF
.	TRBV12-3/TRBV12-4	TRBJ1-1	.	TGTGCCAGCAGTGTGTCTCGGAAGAACACTGAAGCTTTCTTT	CASSVSRKNTEAFF
.	TRBV11-1	TRBJ1-1	few	TGTGCCAGCAGGCTCAACCCCGGGACGAACACTGAAGCTTTCTTT	CASRLNPGTNTEAFF
.	TRBV3-1	TRBJ2-1	once	TGTGCCAGCAGCCAAGTAGGAGGGGTCGGTGAGCAGTTCTTC	CASSQVGGVGEQFF
.	TRBV7-9	TRBJ2-7	.	TGTGCCAGCAGCCTTAGCTCCTACGAGCAGTACTTC	CASSLSSYEQYF
.	TRBV12-3/TRBV12-4	TRBJ2-1	.	TGTGCCAGCAGTTTCCTCGGGAATGAGCAGTTCTTC	CASSFLGNEQFF
TRBD1	TRBV25-1	TRBJ2-7	few	TGTGCCAGCAATTTGGGGACAGGGAACTACGAGCAGTACTTC	CASNLGTGNYEQYF
.	TRBV7-2	TRBJ2-6	few	TGTGCCAGCACAAACGGGGCCAACGTCCTGACTTTC	CASTNGANVLTF
TRBD2	TRBV2	TRBJ2-5	.	TGTGCCAGCAGGGGGACTAGCGGGAGGAAGGTGACCCAGTACTTC	CASRGTSGRKVTQYF
TRBD1	TRBV7-2	TRBJ1-2	.	TGTGCCAGCACCAGAACCCGGGACAGGGGGATTGGCGGTGGCTACACCTTC	CASTRTRDRGIGGGYTF
.	TRBV7-2	TRBJ2-5	.	TGTGCCAGCAGCTCGAATCCCGGGTCCCAAGAGACCCAGTACTTC	CASSSNPGSQETQYF
.	TRBV12-3/TRBV12-4	TRBJ1-1	.	TGTGCCAGCAGTCAAGTGTCGGGGGCGGGCAGGGGCGCTGAAGCTTTCTTT	CASSQVSGAGRGAEAFF
.	TRBV5-4	TRBJ1-2	few	TGTGCCAGCAGCTTGGGACAGACACAAGGCTACACCTTC	CASSLGQTQGYTF